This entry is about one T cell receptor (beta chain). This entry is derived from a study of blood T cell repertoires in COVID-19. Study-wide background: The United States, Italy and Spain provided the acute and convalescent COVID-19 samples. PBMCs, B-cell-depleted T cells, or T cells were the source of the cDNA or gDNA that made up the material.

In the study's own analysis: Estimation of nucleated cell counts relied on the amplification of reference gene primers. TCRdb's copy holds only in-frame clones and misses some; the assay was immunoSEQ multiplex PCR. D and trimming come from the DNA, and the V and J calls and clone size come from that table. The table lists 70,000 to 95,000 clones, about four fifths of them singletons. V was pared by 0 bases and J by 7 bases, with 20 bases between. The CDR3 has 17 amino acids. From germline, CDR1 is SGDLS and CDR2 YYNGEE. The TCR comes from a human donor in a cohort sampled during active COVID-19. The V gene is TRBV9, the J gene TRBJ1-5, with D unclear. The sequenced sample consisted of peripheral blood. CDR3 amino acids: CASSVVLSGRVGQPQHF. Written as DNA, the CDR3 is TGTGCCAGCAGCGTAGTGCTCTCTGGGCGGGTTGGACAGCCCCAGCATTTT. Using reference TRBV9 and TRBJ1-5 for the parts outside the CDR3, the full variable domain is DSGVTQTPKHLITATGQRVTLRCSPRSGDLSVYWYQQSLDQGLQFLIQYYNGEERAKGNILERFSAQQFPDLHSELNLSSLELGDSALYFCASSVVLSGRVGQPQHFGDGTRLSIL.